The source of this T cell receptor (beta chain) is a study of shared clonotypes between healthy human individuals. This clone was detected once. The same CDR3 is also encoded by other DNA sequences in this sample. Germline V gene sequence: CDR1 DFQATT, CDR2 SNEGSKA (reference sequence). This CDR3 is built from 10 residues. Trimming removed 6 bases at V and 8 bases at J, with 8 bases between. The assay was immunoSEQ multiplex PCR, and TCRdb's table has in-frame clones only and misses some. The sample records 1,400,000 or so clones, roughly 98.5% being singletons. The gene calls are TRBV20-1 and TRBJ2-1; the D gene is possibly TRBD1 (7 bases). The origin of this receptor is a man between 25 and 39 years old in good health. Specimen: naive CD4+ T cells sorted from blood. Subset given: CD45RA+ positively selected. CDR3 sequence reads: CSARGDEQFF. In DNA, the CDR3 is TGCAGTGCCAGGGGGGATGAGCAGTTCTTC.